The rows below give T cell receptor beta chains drawn from one sample of a study of shared clonotypes between healthy human individuals. Measured with immunoSEQ multiplex PCR; TCRdb has only the in-frame clones, and not every one. This table holds about 1 million clones, roughly 70% found once. Material for sequencing was memory CD4+ T cells sorted from blood. These receptors were taken from a man aged 18 to 29 in good health. The CDR3 runs from the conserved cysteine through the conserved F or W. A D gene is named only where the DNA matches it firmly. Clone size, where shown, is once, few, many, or a class for clones that have expanded.

NA,TRBV30,NA,TRBJ1-2,CARTGGNGYTF,TGTGCCCGGACGGGGGGAAATGGCTACACCTTC
NA,TRBV14,NA,TRBJ1-2,CASSQGWRLRTEANYGYTF,TGTGCCAGCAGCCAAGGGTGGCGCCTTAGGACAGAGGCTAACTATGGCTACACCTTC
NA,TRBV19,TRBD1,TRBJ2-6,CASSDDRAGANVLTF,TGTGCCAGTAGTGACGACAGGGCTGGGGCCAACGTCCTGACTTTC
NA,TRBV6-1,NA,TRBJ2-3,CASSVSTGRSDTQYF,TGTGCCAGCAGTGTATCGACAGGGAGGTCAGATACGCAGTATTTT
few,TRBV27,NA,TRBJ1-6,CASSLGVTGSPLHF,TGTGCCAGCAGTTTAGGGGTTACTGGCTCACCCCTCCACTTT
NA,TRBV5-4,TRBD2,TRBJ2-1,CASSLALLAEEQFF,TGTGCCAGCAGCTTGGCTCTCCTAGCGGAAGAGCAGTTCTTC
once,TRBV6-5,NA,TRBJ2-3,CASKTRGQRTDTQYF,TGTGCCAGCAAAACACGGGGGCAACGCACAGATACGCAGTATTTT
few,TRBV6-6,NA,TRBJ1-4,CASSYSYEKLFF,TGTGCCAGCAGTTACTCGTATGAAAAACTGTTTTTT
few,TRBV7-2,NA,TRBJ1-2,CASSLGGDLYGYTF,TGTGCCAGCAGCTTAGGGGGGGACCTCTATGGCTACACCTTC
NA,TRBV6-6,NA,TRBJ2-7,CASSQYEQYF,TGTGCCAGCAGTCAATACGAGCAGTACTTC
once,TRBV6-1,TRBD1,TRBJ1-4,CASSGFTGGNEKLFF,TGTGCCAGCAGTGGATTTACAGGGGGCAATGAAAAACTGTTTTTT
NA,TRBV19,NA,TRBJ2-1,CASSMSWNEQFF,TGTGCCAGTAGTATGAGCTGGAATGAGCAGTTCTTC
NA,TRBV7-2,NA,TRBJ2-3,CASSLSWVDTQYF,TGTGCCAGCAGTCTTAGCTGGGTAGATACGCAGTATTTT
NA,TRBV28,NA,TRBJ1-5,CASSLRGRFNQPQHF,TGTGCCAGCAGTTTAAGGGGACGGTTCAATCAGCCCCAGCATTTT
NA,TRBV5-1,NA,TRBJ1-5,CASSLNGATGQPQHF,TGCGCCAGCAGCTTGAATGGGGCGACGGGTCAGCCCCAGCATTTT
NA,TRBV28,TRBD1,TRBJ2-7,CASSLYGRGPEEQYF,TGTGCCAGCAGTTTATACGGCAGGGGGCCGGAGGAGCAGTACTTC
NA,TRBV10-3,NA,TRBJ2-7,CAISEMAYEQYF,TGTGCCATCAGTGAAATGGCCTACGAGCAGTACTTC
NA,TRBV7-2,NA,TRBJ2-2,CASSWTATTGELFF,TGTGCCAGCAGTTGGACGGCTACCACCGGGGAGCTGTTTTTT
few,TRBV5-4,TRBD1,TRBJ2-3,CASSLSGGWDTQYF,TGTGCCAGCAGCTTATCAGGGGGCTGGGATACGCAGTATTTT
NA,TRBV28,NA,TRBJ1-4,CASSPGIREKLFF,TGTGCCAGCAGTCCAGGGATACGGGAAAAACTGTTTTTT
NA,TRBV23-1,TRBD1,TRBJ1-5,CASSQSFGGQGGTYSNQPQHF,TGCGCCAGCAGTCAATCATTCGGGGGACAGGGTGGGACTTATAGCAATCAGCCCCAGCATTTT
NA,TRBV6-5,TRBD1,TRBJ1-6,CASRLGQGSSPLHF,TGTGCCAGCAGACTTGGACAGGGAAGTTCACCCCTCCACTTT
NA,TRBV11-2,TRBD1,TRBJ1-2,CASSLDRVRRF,TGTGCCAGCAGCCTCGACAGGGTTCGGCGCTTC
NA,TRBV28,NA,TRBJ1-3,CASSPQTSGNTIYF,TGTGCCAGCAGTCCCCAGACCTCTGGAAACACCATATATTTT
NA,TRBV19,NA,TRBJ1-3,CASNVDFGNTIYF,TGTGCCAGTAACGTGGATTTTGGGAACACCATATATTTT
NA,TRBV28,TRBD2,TRBJ2-7,CASSPTRGGLLF,TGTGCCAGCAGCCCCACCCGGGGGGGGTTGTTGTTC
few,TRBV28,TRBD1,TRBJ1-2,CASRPGTGGYGYTF,TGTGCCAGCAGGCCCGGGACAGGGGGCTATGGCTACACCTTC
NA,TRBV7-2,NA,TRBJ1-5,CASSPGGANQPQHF,TGTGCCAGCAGCCCCGGTGGGGCGAATCAGCCCCAGCATTTT
NA,TRBV10-3,NA,TRBJ2-1,CAISESQLGKSEQFF,TGTGCCATCAGTGAGTCACAGCTAGGCAAGAGTGAGCAGTTCTTC
NA,TRBV28,NA,TRBJ2-7,CASSPRDTTIHEQYF,TGTGCCAGCAGTCCCAGGGACACCACTATCCACGAGCAGTACTTC
NA,TRBV5-1,NA,TRBJ2-2,CASRRDVGTGELFF,TGCGCCAGCAGGAGGGATGTGGGAACCGGGGAGCTGTTTTTT
NA,TRBV9,NA,TRBJ1-3,CASSVGTSGNTIYF,TGTGCCAGCAGCGTAGGCACAAGCGGGAACACCATATATTTT
NA,TRBV7-9,TRBD2,TRBJ2-1,CASSHGLAGVNNEQFF,TGTGCCAGCAGCCATGGACTAGCGGGGGTCAACAATGAGCAGTTCTTC
NA,TRBV4-1,NA,TRBJ2-5,CASSQVEGRSETQYF,TGCGCCAGCAGCCAAGTGGAGGGGCGATCGGAGACCCAGTACTTC
NA,TRBV13,NA,TRBJ2-3,CASSLRSGTDTQYF,TGTGCCAGCAGCTTAAGGTCGGGCACAGATACGCAGTATTTT
NA,TRBV6-6,NA,TRBJ2-3,CASSYAAAGTDTQYF,TGTGCCAGCAGTTACGCGGCAGCCGGCACAGATACGCAGTATTTT
NA,TRBV7-9,NA,TRBJ2-5,CASSFRVQETQYF,TGTGCCAGCAGCTTCCGGGTACAAGAGACCCAGTACTTC
few,TRBV30,NA,TRBJ2-7,CAWSEGGEYEQYF,TGTGCCTGGAGTGAGGGGGGGGAATACGAGCAGTACTTC
NA,TRBV5-1,NA,TRBJ2-1,CASSFDRASWNEQFF,TGCGCCAGCAGCTTCGACAGAGCCTCGTGGAATGAGCAGTTCTTC
few,TRBV19,NA,TRBJ2-7,CAQTGNYEQYF,TGTGCCCAAACAGGGAACTACGAGCAGTACTTC
NA,TRBV13,NA,TRBJ2-7,CASSSRRTGRGYEQYF,TGTGCCAGCAGCTCCAGACGGACAGGGAGGGGATACGAGCAGTACTTC
many,TRBV7-8,NA,TRBJ2-3,CASSRETSTDTQYF,TGTGCCAGCAGCCGAGAAACTAGCACAGATACGCAGTATTTT
many,TRBV5-1,NA,TRBJ1-1,CASSFGFNTEAFF,TGCGCCAGCAGCTTCGGATTTAACACTGAAGCTTTCTTT
NA,TRBV2,TRBD2,TRBJ2-1,CASRPRAGDTPSYNEQFF,TGTGCCAGCAGACCCCGAGCGGGAGATACCCCCTCCTACAATGAGCAGTTCTTC
NA,TRBV7-2,NA,TRBJ2-7,CASSLDRYSYEQYF,TGTGCCAGCAGCTTAGATCGATACTCCTACGAGCAGTACTTC
once,TRBV7-9,TRBD1,TRBJ1-6,CASSPRQGSATQNSPLHF,TGTGCCAGCAGCCCTCGACAGGGATCTGCAACCCAGAATTCACCCCTCCACTTT
NA,TRBV4-3,TRBD1,TRBJ2-6,CASSPDRTGFSLGANVLTF,TGCGCCAGCAGCCCTGACCGGACAGGGTTCTCTCTTGGGGCCAACGTCCTGACTTTC
NA,TRBV6-6,NA,TRBJ1-4,CASSSWAPEKLFF,TGTGCCAGCAGTTCGTGGGCCCCTGAAAAACTGTTTTTT
NA,TRBV7-9,TRBD1,TRBJ1-2,CASSLDGQAMGYTF,TGTGCCAGCAGCTTAGATGGACAGGCTATGGGCTACACCTTC
once,TRBV6-5,TRBD1,TRBJ2-7,CASSYGTGVYEQYF,TGTGCCAGCAGTTATGGGACAGGGGTGTACGAGCAGTACTTC
NA,TRBV27,NA,TRBJ1-2,CASSPAGSIYGYTF,TGTGCCAGCAGTCCCGCGGGGTCGATCTATGGCTACACCTTC
few,TRBV10-2,NA,TRBJ2-7,CASSEGYEQYF,TGCGCCAGCAGTGAAGGGTACGAGCAGTACTTC
many,TRBV25-1,TRBD1,TRBJ1-2,CASSEWGTGGDYGYTF,TGTGCCAGCAGTGAATGGGGGACAGGGGGTGACTATGGCTACACCTTC
NA,TRBV11-2,TRBD2,TRBJ2-3,CASSLRFPSGGSGTDTQYF,TGTGCCAGCAGCTTAAGGTTTCCTAGCGGGGGATCGGGCACAGATACGCAGTATTTT
NA,TRBV4-1,NA,TRBJ1-1,CASSQFPGTLLNTEAFF,TGCGCCAGCAGCCAATTCCCCGGGACATTACTTAACACTGAAGCTTTCTTT